Each of the 19 T cell receptor beta chains below was sequenced from the same sample in a study of CD8 T cells in Susac syndrome. Random hexamers were used to reverse transcribe the RNA input (roughly 0.5 to 1 ug). TCRdb fed the immunoSEQ multiplex PCR reads into MiXCR, producing one record per CDR3 protein. This table holds hundreds of thousands of distinct CDR3 sequences, 85% to 95% found once. Sequences were obtained from CD4+ T cells from PBMCs. Receptors were obtained from a human donor with Susac syndrome.

The chain links TRBV24-1 to TRBJ2-3; D gene ambiguous. Trimming stripped 5 bases from V and 3 bases from J, with 14 bases between. The length of the CDR3 is 15 residues. Germline-derived CDR1 and CDR2 are KGHDR and SFDVKD. The DNA of the CDR3 is TGTGCCACCAGTGGCTCCAATTTGGGAACAGATACGCAGTATTTT. This codes for CATSGSNLGTDTQYF.

The chain is built from TRBV11-1 and TRBJ2-3, with 8 bases aligning to TRBD2. Germline V gene data show CDR1 as SGHAT and CDR2 as FQDESV (reference sequence). The CDR3 is made up of 15 amino acids. V gave up 4 bases and J gave up 0 bases; unmatched junction bases: 3. For the CDR3, the DNA is TGTGCCAGCAGCTCGGAGCGGGGGAGCACAGATACGCAGTATTTT. This translates into CASSSERGSTDTQYF. The variable domain in full, completed from reference TRBV11-1 and TRBJ2-3, reads EAEVAQSPRYKITEKSQAVAFWCDPISGHATLYWYRQILGQGPELLVQFQDESVVDDSQLPKDRFSAERLKGVDSTLKIQPAELGDSAMYLCASSSERGSTDTQYFGPGTRLTVL.

This chain joins TRBV6-1 and TRBJ1-1, with D maybe TRBD1 (6 bases). CDR3 length equals 12 residues. Trimming pared 5 bases from V and 7 bases from J, leaving 11 bases between. CDR1 and CDR2 from the germline V gene are MNHNS and SASEGT. The DNA for the CDR3 is TGTGCCAGCAGTCGACAGGACTTTGAAGCTTTCTTT. Amino acids: CASSRQDFEAFF.

V gene TRBV11-3 combines with J gene TRBJ2-7; D not resolved. The germline V and J ends were trimmed by 2 bases and 6 bases, with 14 bases remaining between them. This CDR3 is 14 amino acids long. The germline CDR1 and CDR2 sequences are SGHNT and YENEEA. The CDR3 bases are TGTGCCAGCAGCTTATCATCTGCTTACCCCGAGCAGTACTTC. Amino acids: CASSLSSAYPEQYF. Drawing the rest from reference TRBV11-3 and TRBJ2-7, the complete variable domain is EAGVVQSPRYKIIEKKQPVAFWCNPISGHNTLYWYLQNLGQGPELLIRYENEEAVDDSQLPKDRFSAERLKGVDSTLKIQPAELGDSAVYLCASSLSSAYPEQYFGPGTRLTVT.

This chain uses TRBV6-6 with TRBJ2-7; tentatively, D is TRBD2 (6 bases). This CDR3 has 11 residues. Trimming took 6 bases from V and 3 from J, leaving 6 bases between them. Germline V CDR1 and CDR2: MNHNY, SVGAGI (reference sequence). The CDR3 coding sequence is TGTGCCAGCAGAGCGGGCTACGAGCAGTACTTC. This gives the protein CASRAGYEQYF.

The J gene is TRBJ2-6, the V gene TRBV3-1, with 7 bases that match TRBD2. Germline assignment: CDR1 LGHDT and CDR2 YNNKEL (reference sequence). This CDR3 has 17 residues. V trimming: 2 bases; J trimming: 0 bases; junction bases outside the gene matches: 4. In nucleotides, the CDR3 is TGTGCCAGCAGCCAACGACCGGGGGGCTCTGGGGCCAACGTCCTGACTTTC. It encodes CASSQRPGGSGANVLTF.

This chain connects TRBV30 to TRBJ1-5; 11 nucleotides align to TRBD1. The germline V gene has CDR1 GTSNPN and CDR2 SVGIG (reference sequence). The CDR3 sequence is 14 residues long. V gave up 4 bases and J gave up 10 bases; unmatched junction bases: 9. In nucleotides, the CDR3 is TGTGCCTGGACCGGAGGACAGGGGGCTCTCCCCCAGCATTTT. Residues: CAWTGGQGALPQHF.

V is TRBV5-4 and J is TRBJ1-5; D unclear. Germline V CDR1 and CDR2: SGHNT, YYREEE (reference sequence). Deletions cut 1 base from V and 6 bases from J, with 8 bases between. The length of the CDR3 is 13 residues. The CDR3 nucleotides read TGTGCCAGCAGCTTGAACGGGATTCAGCCCCAGCATTTT. Translated, it gives CASSLNGIQPQHF.

V is TRBV20-1 and J is TRBJ2-5; TRBD2 agrees at 7 bases. CDR1 DFQATT and CDR2 SNEGSKA come from the germline V gene (reference sequence). This CDR3 comprises 12 residues. With V trimmed by 5 bases and J by 6 bases, 6 bases remained unmatched. The CDR3 sequence: CSAPTSAQTQYF. In DNA, the CDR3 is TGCAGTGCTCCTACTAGCGCCCAGACCCAGTACTTC.

The chain recombines TRBV12-3 or TRBV12-4 with TRBJ1-2; D is undetermined. The CDR3 is made up of 14 amino acids. V gave up 7 bases and J gave up 7 bases, with 19 bases separating them. Written as DNA, the CDR3 is TGTGCCAGCAAGATATCGACCTCGCAAGGTGGCTACACCTTC. It translates to CASKISTSQGGYTF.

The CDR3 nucleotides read TGCAGTGCTCGGACTAGCGGGGGGTGGTACCAAGAGACCCAGTACTTC. This gives the protein CSARTSGGWYQETQYF. The chain links TRBV20-1 to TRBJ2-5, with TRBD2 identical over 14 bases. Germline CDR1 and CDR2: DFQATT and SNEGSKA (reference sequence). The length of the CDR3 is 16 residues. The V segment lost 5 bases and the J segment 0 bases; nucleotides outside the gene matches: 5.

The genes are TRBV3-1 and TRBJ1-6, with 9 bases matching TRBD1. Germline CDR1 LGHDT, CDR2 YNNKEL (reference sequence). This CDR3 spans 15 amino acids. With V trimmed by 6 bases and J by 10 bases, 10 bases remained unmatched. The CDR3 loop reads CASRSPGQGGSPLHF. The DNA for the CDR3 is TGTGCCAGCAGATCCCCGGGACAGGGTGGATCACCCCTCCACTTT.

The rearrangement joins TRBV29-1 to TRBJ2-6, with TRBD2 identical over 11 bases. The CDR3 is 16 amino acids. The trim removed 4 bases at V and 4 bases at J, leaving 6 bases unmatched. In germline, CDR1 is SQVTM, CDR2 ANQGSEA. The DNA for the CDR3 is TGCAGCGTTGCTCCTACTAGCGGGAGAGGGGCCAACGTCCTGACTTTC. It specifies CSVAPTSGRGANVLTF.

The chain has TRBV29-1 and TRBJ1-4, with D uncertain. The CDR3 consists of 11 residues. CDR1 is SQVTM, CDR2 ANQGSEA, per germline. The V gene lost 3 bases and the J gene lost 5 bases, with 4 bases spanning the gap. Written as DNA, the CDR3 is TGCAGCGTTGACCTCAATGAAAAACTGTTTTTT. This gives the protein CSVDLNEKLFF.

V gene TRBV20-1 combines with J gene TRBJ2-3, with 7 bases that match TRBD2. This CDR3 has 15 amino acids. The germline gives CDR1 DFQATT, CDR2 SNEGSKA (reference sequence). J lost 1 base, V lost 5 bases, and 9 bases had no gene match. The CDR3 DNA reads as TGCAGTGCTTCCGGGACTATGCTAGGCACAGATACGCAGTATTTT. It codes for CSASGTMLGTDTQYF.

The chain couples TRBV12-3 or TRBV12-4 to TRBJ1-2, with 9 positions matching TRBD1. After removal of 5 bases from V and 8 bases from J, the junction contained 6 bases not matched to a gene. The CDR3 runs to 13 residues. CDR3 protein: CASSPGQGRGYTF. For the CDR3, the DNA is TGTGCCAGCAGTCCGGGACAGGGTAGAGGCTACACCTTC.

The chain recombines TRBV20-1 with TRBJ1-1, with D tentatively TRBD1 (5 bases). Looked up from germline, CDR1 is DFQATT and CDR2 is SNEGSKA (reference sequence). V lost 3 bases, J lost 1 base, and 15 bases lay in between. The CDR3 runs 15 residues. CDR3 residues: CSASAGLGGNTEAFF. CDR3 DNA: TGCAGTGCTAGCGCCGGCCTCGGGGGGAACACTGAAGCTTTCTTT.

This chain uses TRBV27 with TRBJ1-5; possible D gene TRBD1, 5 bases. The CDR3 sequence is 15 residues long. Germline V gives CDR1 MNHEY, CDR2 SMNVEV (reference sequence). Trimming pared 4 bases from V and 2 bases from J, leaving 12 bases between. This chain's CDR3 is CASSYSGLGNQPQHF. CDR3 DNA: TGTGCCAGCAGTTATTCGGGACTCGGCAATCAGCCCCAGCATTTT.

The V and J genes are TRBV15 and TRBJ1-2; TRBD1 matches at 7 bases. Germline loops: CDR1 LNHNV, CDR2 YYDKDF (reference sequence). There are 12 residues in the CDR3. V trimming: 5 bases; J trimming: 14 bases; junction bases outside the gene matches: 11. CDR3: CATSGGQPSPTF. CDR3 nucleotide sequence: TGTGCCACCAGCGGGGGACAGCCCAGTCCAACCTTC.